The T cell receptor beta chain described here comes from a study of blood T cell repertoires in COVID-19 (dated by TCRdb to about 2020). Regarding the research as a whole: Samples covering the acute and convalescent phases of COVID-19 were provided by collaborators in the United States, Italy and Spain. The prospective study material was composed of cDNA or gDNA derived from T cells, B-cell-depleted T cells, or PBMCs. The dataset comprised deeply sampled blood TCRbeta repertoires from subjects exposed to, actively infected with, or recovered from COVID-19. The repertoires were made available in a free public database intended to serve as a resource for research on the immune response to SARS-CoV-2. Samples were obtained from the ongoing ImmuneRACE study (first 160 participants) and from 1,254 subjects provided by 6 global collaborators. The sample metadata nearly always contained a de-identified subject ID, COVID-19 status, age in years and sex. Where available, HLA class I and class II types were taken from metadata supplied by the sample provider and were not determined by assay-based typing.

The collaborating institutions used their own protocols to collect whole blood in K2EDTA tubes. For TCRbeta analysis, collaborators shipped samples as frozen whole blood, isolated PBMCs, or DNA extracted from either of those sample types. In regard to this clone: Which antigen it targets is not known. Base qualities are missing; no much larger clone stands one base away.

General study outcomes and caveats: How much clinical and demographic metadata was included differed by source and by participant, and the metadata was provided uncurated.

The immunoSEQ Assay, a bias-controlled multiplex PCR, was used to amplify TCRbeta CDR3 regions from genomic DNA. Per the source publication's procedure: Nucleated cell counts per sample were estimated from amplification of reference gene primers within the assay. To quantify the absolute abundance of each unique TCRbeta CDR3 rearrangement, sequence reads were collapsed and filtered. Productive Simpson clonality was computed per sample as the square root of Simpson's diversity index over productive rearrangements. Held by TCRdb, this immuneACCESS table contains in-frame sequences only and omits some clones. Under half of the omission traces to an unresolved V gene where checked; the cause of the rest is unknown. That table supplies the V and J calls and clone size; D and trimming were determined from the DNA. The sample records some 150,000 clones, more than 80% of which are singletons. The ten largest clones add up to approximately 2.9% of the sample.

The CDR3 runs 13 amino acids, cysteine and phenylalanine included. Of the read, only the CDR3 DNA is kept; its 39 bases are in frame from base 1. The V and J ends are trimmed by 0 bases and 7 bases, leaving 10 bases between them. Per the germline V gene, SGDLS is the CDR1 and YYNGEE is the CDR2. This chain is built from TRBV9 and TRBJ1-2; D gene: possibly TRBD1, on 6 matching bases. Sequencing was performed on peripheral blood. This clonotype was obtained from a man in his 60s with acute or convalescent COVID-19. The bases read TGTGCCAGCAGCGTAGGCAGGGGACGTGGCTACACCTTC. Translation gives CASSVGRGRGYTF.